Each of the 17 T cell receptor beta chains below was sequenced from the same sample in a study of regulatory dendritic cells for organ transplantation. TCRdb's table, derived via immunoSEQ multiplex PCR, lists solely in-frame clones and lacks some. The top ten clones hold approximately 19% of a sample with 11,000 or so clones, approximately 70% of them seen once. The source material was memory CD8+ T cells from blood. Specified subset: CD45RO+ memory T cells. The receptors shown here come from a human donor in good health.

In the case of this clone: Other DNA sequences in this sample translate to the same CDR3. V and J are TRBV4-3 and TRBJ2-5; possibly TRBD1 or TRBD2 for D (6 bases each). Trimming left V 0 bases short and J 2 bases short, with 10 bases between. CDR1 and CDR2 from the germline V gene are LGHNA and YSLEER. CDR3 length equals 15 residues. CDR3 DNA: TGCGCCAGCAGCCAAGAGAGGGGGGCTCAAGAGACCCAGTACTTC. Translated: CASSQERGAQETQYF.

This clone was seen a few times. The rearrangement joins TRBV5-4 to TRBJ2-7; either TRBD1 or TRBD2 may fit D (5 bases each). The CDR3 loop spans 15 amino acids. Germline CDR1 SGHNT, CDR2 YYREEE (reference sequence). Trimming took 0 bases from V and 2 from J, leaving 12 bases between them. DNA for the CDR3: TGTGCCAGCAGCTTGGAGGGACGGATGCCCTACGAGCAGTACTTC. Translation: CASSLEGRMPYEQYF.

The chain has TRBV6-5 and TRBJ1-2, with 7 bases aligning to TRBD1. This CDR3 is 11 amino acids long. Per germline, CDR1 MNHEY and CDR2 SVGAGI. V trimming: 8 bases; J trimming: 7 bases; junction bases outside the gene matches: 4. This chain's CDR3 is CASQTGIGYTF. Here the CDR3 DNA reads TGTGCCAGCCAGACAGGGATTGGCTACACCTTC.

The chain has TRBV25-1 and TRBJ2-3, with TRBD2 matching over 7 bases. V shed 0 bases and J 0 bases; nucleotides not matched to a gene: 3. Germline V gives CDR1 MGHDK, CDR2 SYGVNS. The CDR3 covers 16 residues. CDR3 sequence reads: CASSEYPSGSTDTQYF. The CDR3 DNA reads as TGTGCCAGCAGTGAATACCCTAGCGGCAGCACAGATACGCAGTATTTT.

The chain links TRBV4-2 to TRBJ2-5, with D tentatively TRBD2 (6 bases). Germline values: CDR1 LGHNA, CDR2 YNFKEQ. There are 14 residues in the CDR3. V was trimmed by 1 base and J by 4 bases, leaving 10 bases between them. CDR3 loop: CASSQADYGETQYF. The CDR3 DNA reads as TGTGCCAGCAGCCAAGCGGACTACGGAGAGACCCAGTACTTC.

This sequence joins TRBV6-1 and TRBJ1-1; the D gene is possibly TRBD1 (5 bases). Germline V gene sequence: CDR1 MNHNS, CDR2 SASEGT. The CDR3 is 13 residues long. V was trimmed by 3 bases and J by 1 base, leaving 6 bases between them. The CDR3 DNA reads TGTGCCAGCAGTGAGGGGGAGAACACTGAAGCTTTCTTT. Its protein is CASSEGENTEAFF.

In its sample, this clone was seen a few times. V and J are TRBV4-3 and TRBJ1-2; 10 bases are shared with TRBD1. Germline V gene sequence: CDR1 LGHNA, CDR2 YSLEER. This CDR3 is built from 20 residues. J was trimmed by 4 bases and V by 1 base; bases with no gene match: 18. CDR3 sequence: CASSQAGTGTGESGRYGYTF. In DNA, the CDR3 is TGCGCCAGCAGCCAAGCAGGGACCGGGACAGGGGAATCAGGACGCTATGGCTACACCTTC.

This rearrangement joins TRBV30 to TRBJ2-7; TRBD2 aligns across 12 bases. From germline, CDR1 is GTSNPN and CDR2 SVGIG (reference sequence). The CDR3 totals 14 residues. J gave up 6 bases and V 5 bases, and 8 bases lay outside the gene matches. The CDR3 protein is CAWDPGLAGGEQYF. In nucleotides, the CDR3 is TGTGCCTGGGATCCGGGACTAGCGGGTGGCGAGCAGTACTTC.

The V and J genes are TRBV7-3 and TRBJ1-5, with a tentative D call TRBD1 (6 bases). The CDR3 consists of 15 residues. Germline lookup yields CDR1 SGHTA and CDR2 FQGTGA. Trimming removed 3 bases at V and 0 bases at J, with 9 bases between. The CDR3 reads CASSFTGYSNQPQHF. The CDR3 nucleotides are TGTGCCAGCAGCTTCACAGGGTATAGCAATCAGCCCCAGCATTTT.

V and J are TRBV5-6 and TRBJ2-2; TRBD1 is a possible D gene (5 bases). The CDR3 runs 17 residues. Looked up from germline, CDR1 is SGHDT and CDR2 is YYEEEE. Trimming removed 0 bases from V and 3 bases from J, with 15 bases in between. Here the CDR3 DNA reads TGTGCCAGCAGCTTGGGACAGACGACGTCCCACACCGGGGAGCTGTTTTTT. It is translated as CASSLGQTTSHTGELFF.

A few counts support this clone. One end of the junction does not line up with germline, which may come from a read error. The rearrangement links TRBV28 to TRBJ1-5; TRBD1 might be the D (5 bases). Per germline, CDR1 MDHEN and CDR2 SYDVKM. The CDR3 runs to 14 residues. CDR3 protein: CAHHPGGSNRPQHF. The CDR3 DNA sequence: TGTGCCCACCACCCCGGGGGTAGCAATCGGCCCCAGCATTTT.

This clone appeared once. The chain is built from TRBV27 and TRBJ1-5, with TRBD1 as a possible D gene (6 bases). Germline CDR1 reads MNHEY; CDR2 reads SMNVEV (reference sequence). V lost 6 bases, J lost 4 bases, and 13 bases lay in between. The CDR3 length is 14 residues. The DNA of the CDR3 is TGTGCCAGCAGACCGGACAGACATAATCAGCCCCAGCATTTT. Amino acids: CASRPDRHNQPQHF.

The chain recombines TRBV6-6 with TRBJ2-1, with 10 nucleotides matching TRBD2. With 8 bases clipped from V and 4 bases from J, the junction kept 11 bases outside the gene matches. Looked up from germline, CDR1 is MNHNY and CDR2 is SVGAGI (reference sequence). The CDR3 runs to 16 residues. The CDR3 protein is CASSPPSGRSYNEQFF. The CDR3 nucleotides read TGTGCCAGCTCCCCGCCTAGCGGGAGATCATACAATGAGCAGTTCTTC.

V and J are TRBV6-1 and TRBJ2-6; TRBD2 is a possible D gene (6 bases). This CDR3 has 16 amino acids. The germline gives CDR1 MNHNS, CDR2 SASEGT. V lost 1 base, J lost 4 bases, and 11 bases lay in between. The CDR3 sequence: CASSEVGGAGANVLTF. The CDR3 DNA follows: TGTGCCAGCAGTGAAGTCGGGGGAGCGGGGGCCAACGTCCTGACTTTC.

The chain links TRBV6-5 to TRBJ2-3; TRBD2 matches 8 bases. V lost 7 bases and J lost 4; bases outside the gene matches: 10. The CDR3 runs 15 residues. The germline CDR1 and CDR2 sequences are MNHEY and SVGAGI. DNA of the CDR3: TGTGCCAGCACCCCGAGAGCGGGGGATCCAGATACGCAGTATTTT. This translates into CASTPRAGDPDTQYF.

The rearrangement uses TRBV2 and TRBJ1-1, with D perhaps matching TRBD1 (6 bases). The CDR3 consists of 14 residues. V lost 6 bases and J lost 6, with 17 bases in between. The germline gives CDR1 SNHLY, CDR2 FYNNEI. The CDR3 bases are TGTGCCAGCAGACAAAGGGGGGGTCGAGCTGAAGCTTTCTTT. Amino acid sequence: CASRQRGGRAEAFF.

This chain joins TRBV4-2 and TRBJ2-7; TRBD2 aligns across 11 bases. The CDR3 is 14 residues long. CDR1 LGHNA and CDR2 YNFKEQ come from the germline V gene. J lost 9 bases, V lost 3 bases, and 7 bases had no gene match. The DNA for the CDR3 is TGTGCCAGCAGCCACACGGGACTAGCGGCAGGGCAGTACTTC. Encoded protein: CASSHTGLAAGQYF.